This T cell receptor beta chain was identified during a study of neurological immune-mediated disorders. TCRdb reprocessed the 5' RACE reads via MiXCR and lists one record per CDR3 protein. Found here are fewer than 45,000 distinct CDR3 sequences, around 6.8% of them singletons; the top ten hold around 4.6%. Germline-derived CDR1 and CDR2 are SGHTA and FQGTGA. The CDR3 covers 15 residues. The V end was cut by 1 base, the J end by 2 bases, with 12 bases between. This clonotype ranks as medium-sized. The V gene is TRBV7-3, the J gene TRBJ2-7; weak D call: TRBD2 (6 bases). The source is a woman aged 40 to 50 in good health. Sequencing was carried out using PBMCs. The CDR3 DNA reads as TGTGCCAGCAGCTTAAGTCAGGGAGGTCCCTACGAGCAGTACTTC. It translates to CASSLSQGGPYEQYF.